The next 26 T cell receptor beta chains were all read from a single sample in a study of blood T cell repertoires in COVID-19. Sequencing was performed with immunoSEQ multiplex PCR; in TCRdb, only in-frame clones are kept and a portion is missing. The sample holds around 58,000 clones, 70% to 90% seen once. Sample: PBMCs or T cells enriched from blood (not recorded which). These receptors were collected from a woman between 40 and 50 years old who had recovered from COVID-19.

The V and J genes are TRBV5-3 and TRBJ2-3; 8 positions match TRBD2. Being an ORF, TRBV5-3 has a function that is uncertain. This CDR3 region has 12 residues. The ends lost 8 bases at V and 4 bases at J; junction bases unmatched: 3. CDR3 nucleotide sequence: TGTGCCAGCATCGGGGGGGCAGATACGCAGTATTTT. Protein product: CASIGGADTQYF.

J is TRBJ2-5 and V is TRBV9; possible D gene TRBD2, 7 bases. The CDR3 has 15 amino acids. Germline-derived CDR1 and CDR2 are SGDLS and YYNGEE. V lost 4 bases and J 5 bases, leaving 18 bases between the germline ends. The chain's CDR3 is CASSLHVGGRETQYF. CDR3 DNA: TGTGCCAGCAGCCTTCACGTCGGGGGGCGGGAGACCCAGTACTTC.

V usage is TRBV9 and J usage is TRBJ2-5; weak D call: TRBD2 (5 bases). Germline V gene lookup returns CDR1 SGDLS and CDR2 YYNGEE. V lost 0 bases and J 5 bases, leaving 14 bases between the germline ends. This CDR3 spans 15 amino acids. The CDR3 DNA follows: TGTGCCAGCAGCGTAGGGACTGAACCCACGGAGACCCAGTACTTC. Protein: CASSVGTEPTETQYF.

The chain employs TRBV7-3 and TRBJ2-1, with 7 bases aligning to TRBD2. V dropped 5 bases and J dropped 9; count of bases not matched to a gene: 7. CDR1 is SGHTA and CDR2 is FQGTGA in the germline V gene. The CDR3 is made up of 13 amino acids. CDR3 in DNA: TGTGCCAGCAGCCCCATGGGGAGGGGTGAGCAGTTCTTC. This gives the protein CASSPMGRGEQFF.

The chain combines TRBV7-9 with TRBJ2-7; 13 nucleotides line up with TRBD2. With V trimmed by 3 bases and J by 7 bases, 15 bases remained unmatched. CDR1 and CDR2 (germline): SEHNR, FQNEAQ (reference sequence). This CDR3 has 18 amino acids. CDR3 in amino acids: CASSFTRLAGGQLEEQYF. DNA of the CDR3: TGTGCCAGCAGCTTCACCCGACTAGCGGGGGGACAACTAGAAGAGCAGTACTTC.

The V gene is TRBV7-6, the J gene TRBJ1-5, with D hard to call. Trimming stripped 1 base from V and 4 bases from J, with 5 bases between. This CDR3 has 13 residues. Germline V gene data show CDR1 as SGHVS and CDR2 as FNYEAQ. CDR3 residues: CASSLGVNQPQHF. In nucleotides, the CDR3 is TGTGCCAGCAGCTTAGGCGTTAATCAGCCCCAGCATTTT.

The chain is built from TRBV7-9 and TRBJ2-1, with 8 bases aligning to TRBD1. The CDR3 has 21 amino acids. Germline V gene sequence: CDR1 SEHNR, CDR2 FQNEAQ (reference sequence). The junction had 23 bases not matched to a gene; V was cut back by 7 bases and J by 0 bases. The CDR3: CASTLNPTGGISSSSYNEQFF. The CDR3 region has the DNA TGTGCCAGCACCCTAAACCCCACAGGGGGGATTAGTTCCAGCTCCTACAATGAGCAGTTCTTC.

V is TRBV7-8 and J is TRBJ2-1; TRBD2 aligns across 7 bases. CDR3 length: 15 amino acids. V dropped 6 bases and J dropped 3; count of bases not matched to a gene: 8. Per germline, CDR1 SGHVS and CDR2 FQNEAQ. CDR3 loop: CASSQRGEGYNEQFF. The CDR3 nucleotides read TGTGCCAGCAGTCAGCGGGGTGAGGGCTACAATGAGCAGTTCTTC.

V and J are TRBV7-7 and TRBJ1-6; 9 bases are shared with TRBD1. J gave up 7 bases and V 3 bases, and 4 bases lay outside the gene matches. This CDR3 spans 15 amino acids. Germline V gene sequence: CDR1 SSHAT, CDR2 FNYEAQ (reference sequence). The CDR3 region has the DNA TGTGCCAGCAGCTTCGGGACAGGGAACAATTCACCCCTCCACTTT. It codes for CASSFGTGNNSPLHF.

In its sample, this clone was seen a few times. CDR3 sequence (DNA): TGCGCCAGCAGTGAGTCTGGGACAGGGGGGGGCAATGAGCAGTTCTTC. It specifies CASSESGTGGGNEQFF. This chain joins TRBV10-2 and TRBJ2-1, with 11 bases matching TRBD1. The ends lost 0 bases at V and 6 bases at J; junction bases unmatched: 4. CDR3 length equals 16 residues. The germline V gene has CDR1 WSHSY and CDR2 SAAADI.

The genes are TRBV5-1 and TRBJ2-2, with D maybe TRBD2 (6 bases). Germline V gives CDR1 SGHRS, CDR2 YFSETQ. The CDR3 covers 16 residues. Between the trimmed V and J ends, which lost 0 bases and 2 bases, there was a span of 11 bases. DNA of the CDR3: TGCGCCAGCAGCTTGGGAGGCGGGGAAAACACCGGGGAGCTGTTTTTT. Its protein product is CASSLGGGENTGELFF.

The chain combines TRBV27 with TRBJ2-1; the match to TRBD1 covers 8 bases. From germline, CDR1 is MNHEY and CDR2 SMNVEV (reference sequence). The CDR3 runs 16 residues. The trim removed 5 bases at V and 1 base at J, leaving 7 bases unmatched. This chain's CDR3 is CASSLSRTGSYNEQFF. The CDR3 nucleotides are TGTGCCAGCAGTCTTAGCCGGACAGGGTCCTACAATGAGCAGTTCTTC.

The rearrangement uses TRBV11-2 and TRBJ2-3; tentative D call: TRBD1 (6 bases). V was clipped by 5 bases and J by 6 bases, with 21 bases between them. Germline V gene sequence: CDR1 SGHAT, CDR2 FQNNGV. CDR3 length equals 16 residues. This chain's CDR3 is CASSVLGIGGLDTQYF. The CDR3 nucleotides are TGTGCCAGCAGCGTTCTCGGGATTGGGGGCTTGGATACGCAGTATTTT.

The CDR3 spells CATSRDLVGQGNNEQFF. CDR3 DNA: TGTGCCACCAGCAGAGATCTGGTAGGACAGGGGAACAATGAGCAGTTCTTC. V usage is TRBV15 and J usage is TRBJ2-1; TRBD1 agrees at 9 bases. Germline V lookup: CDR1 LNHNV, CDR2 YYDKDF (reference sequence). The CDR3 length is 17 residues. V gave up 0 bases and J gave up 5 bases; unmatched junction bases: 8.

The CDR3 protein is CASSHPIKDSYGYTF. CDR3 nucleotides: TGCGCCAGCAGCCACCCTATCAAGGACAGCTATGGCTACACCTTC. The rearrangement links TRBV4-1 to TRBJ1-2, with a possible D match to TRBD1 (6 bases). Germline V CDR1 and CDR2: MGHRA, YSYEKL. The CDR3 contains 15 residues. V was trimmed by 3 bases and J by 4 bases, leaving 15 bases between them.

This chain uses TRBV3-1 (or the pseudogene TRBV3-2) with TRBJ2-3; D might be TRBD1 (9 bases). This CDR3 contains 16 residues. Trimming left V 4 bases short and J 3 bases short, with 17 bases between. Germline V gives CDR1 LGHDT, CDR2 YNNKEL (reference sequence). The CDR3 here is CASSLGGGQGTDTQYF. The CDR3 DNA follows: TGTGCCAGCAGCCTCGGGGGGGGACAGGGAACAGATACGCAGTATTTT.

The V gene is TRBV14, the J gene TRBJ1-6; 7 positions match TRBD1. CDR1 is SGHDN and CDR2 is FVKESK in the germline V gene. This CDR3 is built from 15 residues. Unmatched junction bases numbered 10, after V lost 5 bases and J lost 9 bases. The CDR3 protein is CASSVRGRGISPLHF. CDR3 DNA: TGTGCCAGCAGCGTAAGGGGGCGCGGTATTTCACCCCTCCACTTT. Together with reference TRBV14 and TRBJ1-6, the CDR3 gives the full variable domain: EAGVTQFPSHSVIEKGQTVTLRCDPISGHDNLYWYRRVMGKEIKFLLHFVKESKQDESGMPNNRFLAERTGGTYSTLKVQPAELEDSGVYFCASSVRGRGISPLHFGNGTRLTVT.

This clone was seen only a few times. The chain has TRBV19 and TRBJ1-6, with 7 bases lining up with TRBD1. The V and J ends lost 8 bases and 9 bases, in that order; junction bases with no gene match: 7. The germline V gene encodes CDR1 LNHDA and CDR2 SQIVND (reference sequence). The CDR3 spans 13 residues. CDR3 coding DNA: TGTGCCAGTTCGTTCCAGGGGGGTTCACCCCTCCACTTT. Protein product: CASSFQGGSPLHF.

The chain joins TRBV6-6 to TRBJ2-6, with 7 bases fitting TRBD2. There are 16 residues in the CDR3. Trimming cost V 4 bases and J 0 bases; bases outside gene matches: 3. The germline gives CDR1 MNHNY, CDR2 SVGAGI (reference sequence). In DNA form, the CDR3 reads TGTGCCAGCAGTTTCCGGGACTACTCTGGGGCCAACGTCCTGACTTTC. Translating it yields CASSFRDYSGANVLTF.

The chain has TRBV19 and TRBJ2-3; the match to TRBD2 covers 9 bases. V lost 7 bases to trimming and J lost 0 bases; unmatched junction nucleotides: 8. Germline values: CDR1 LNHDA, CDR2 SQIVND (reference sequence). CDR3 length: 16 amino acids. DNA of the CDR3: TGTGCCAGTACTAGCGGGGCAACTTATAGCACAGATACGCAGTATTTT. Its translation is CASTSGATYSTDTQYF.

DNA for the CDR3: TGTGCCAGCAGTGGCCGGACAGGGACGGGGGAAAAACTGTTTTTT. Translation: CASSGRTGTGEKLFF. The J gene is TRBJ1-4, the V gene TRBV2; 8 nucleotides agree with TRBD1. The germline V gene encodes CDR1 SNHLY and CDR2 FYNNEI. This CDR3 has 15 amino acids. Losses at the gene ends were 4 bases for V and 8 bases for J; bases not matched to a gene: 9. The whole variable domain, remainder taken from reference TRBV2 and TRBJ1-4, is EPEVTQTPSHQVTQMGQEVILRCVPISNHLYFYWYRQILGQKVEFLVSFYNNEISEKSEIFDDQFSVERPDGSNFTLKIRSTKLEDSAMYFCASSGRTGTGEKLFFGSGTQLSVL.

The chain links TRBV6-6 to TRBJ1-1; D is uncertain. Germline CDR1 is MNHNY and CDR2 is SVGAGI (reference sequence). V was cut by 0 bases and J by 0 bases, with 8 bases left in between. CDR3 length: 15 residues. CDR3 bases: TGTGCCAGCAGTTACTCGAGGTCCGTGAACACTGAAGCTTTCTTT. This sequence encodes CASSYSRSVNTEAFF.

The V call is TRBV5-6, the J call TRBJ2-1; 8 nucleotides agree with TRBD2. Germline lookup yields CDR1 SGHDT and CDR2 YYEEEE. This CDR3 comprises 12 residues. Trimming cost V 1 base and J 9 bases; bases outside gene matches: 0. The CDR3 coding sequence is TGTGCCAGCAGCTTGAGCGGGGGTGAGCAGTTCTTC. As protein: CASSLSGGEQFF.

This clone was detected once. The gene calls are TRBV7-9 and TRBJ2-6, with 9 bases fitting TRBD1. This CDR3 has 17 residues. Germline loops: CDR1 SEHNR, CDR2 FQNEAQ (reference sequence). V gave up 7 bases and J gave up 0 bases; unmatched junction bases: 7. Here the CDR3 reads CASISRDRASGANVLTF. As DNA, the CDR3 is TGTGCCAGCATCTCCCGGGACAGGGCCTCTGGGGCCAACGTCCTGACTTTC.

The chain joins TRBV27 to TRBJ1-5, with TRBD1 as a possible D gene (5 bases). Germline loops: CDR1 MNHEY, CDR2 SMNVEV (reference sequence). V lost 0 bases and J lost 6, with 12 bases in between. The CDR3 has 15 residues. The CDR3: CASSLSAGPSQPQHF. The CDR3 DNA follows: TGTGCCAGCAGTTTATCGGCAGGGCCAAGTCAGCCCCAGCATTTT.

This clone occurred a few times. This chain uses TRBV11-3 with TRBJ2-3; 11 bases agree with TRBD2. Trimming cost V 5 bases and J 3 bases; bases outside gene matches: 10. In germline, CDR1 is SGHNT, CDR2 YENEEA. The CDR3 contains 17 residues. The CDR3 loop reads CASSAPGLAVGTDTQYF. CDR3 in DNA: TGTGCCAGCAGCGCGCCGGGACTAGCGGTGGGTACAGATACGCAGTATTTT.